The 28 T cell receptor beta chains reported below all come from one sample, sequenced in a study of blood T cell repertoires in COVID-19. Libraries were prepared by immunoSEQ multiplex PCR; TCRdb keeps only in-frame clonotypes and omits some of them. This table has about 140,000 clones, 80% appearing once. Sequenced: peripheral blood. The source is a woman between 50 and 59 years old with acute or convalescent COVID-19.

The V and J genes are TRBV20-1 and TRBJ1-6; no clear D. Germline-derived CDR1 and CDR2 are DFQATT and SNEGSKA (reference sequence). The CDR3 contains 13 residues. V lost 3 bases and J 9 bases, leaving 12 bases between the germline ends. Written as DNA, the CDR3 is TGCAGTGCTAGTTTCGTATCGAGTTCACCCCTCCACTTT. This gives the protein CSASFVSSSPLHF.

This chain connects TRBV4-3 to TRBJ2-2, with a possible D match to TRBD1 (5 bases). Germline V gene data show CDR1 as LGHNA and CDR2 as YSLEER. This CDR3 has 14 amino acids. V lost 6 bases and J lost 1, with 9 bases in between. CDR3 residues: CASRGVGNTGELFF. The DNA of the CDR3 is TGCGCCAGCAGAGGGGTCGGGAACACCGGGGAGCTGTTTTTT.

This clone appeared a single time. The chain joins TRBV11-1 to TRBJ2-5; 10 bases align to TRBD2. Germline loops: CDR1 SGHAT, CDR2 FQDESV (reference sequence). The V segment lost 2 bases and the J segment 5 bases; nucleotides outside the gene matches: 5. The CDR3 spans 15 residues. The CDR3 nucleotides are TGTGCCAGCAGCTTAATTAGCGGGGGGTCGGAGACCCAGTACTTC. It translates to CASSLISGGSETQYF.

The chain uses TRBV3-1 (or the pseudogene TRBV3-2) and TRBJ1-5, with 7 bases matching TRBD1. The CDR3 is 15 residues long. The germline CDR1 and CDR2 sequences are LGHDT and YNNKEL (reference sequence). The V segment lost 2 bases and the J segment 4 bases; nucleotides outside the gene matches: 5. CDR3 region: CASSQQTGVNQPQHF. CDR3 coding DNA: TGTGCCAGCAGCCAACAAACAGGGGTTAATCAGCCCCAGCATTTT.

The chain uses TRBV7-3 and TRBJ2-1; 7 nucleotides agree with TRBD1. The V and J ends lost 5 bases and 4 bases, in that order; junction bases with no gene match: 8. The CDR3 sequence is 15 residues long. CDR1 is SGHTA and CDR2 is FQGTGA in the germline V gene. CDR3 sequence reads: CASSRGGAGYNEQFF. For the CDR3, the DNA is TGTGCCAGCAGCCGAGGGGGCGCAGGTTACAATGAGCAGTTCTTC. The full variable domain, rest sourced from reference TRBV7-3 and TRBJ2-1, is GAGVSQTPSNKVTEKGKYVELRCDPISGHTALYWYRQSLGQGPEFLIYFQGTGAADDSGLPNDRFFAVRPEGSVSTLKIQRTERGDSAVYLCASSRGGAGYNEQFFGPGTRLTVL.

This clone was counted a few times. The gene calls are TRBV20-1 and TRBJ2-7, with 9 bases fitting TRBD1. With V trimmed by 3 bases and J by 2 bases, 5 bases remained unmatched. The CDR3 runs 14 residues. The germline V gene encodes CDR1 DFQATT and CDR2 SNEGSKA (reference sequence). The CDR3 region is CSASRWDRAYEQYF. The CDR3 bases are TGCAGTGCTAGTCGGTGGGACAGGGCCTACGAGCAGTACTTC.

The J gene is TRBJ2-3, the V gene TRBV11-2, with 9 positions matching TRBD2. The germline V gene has CDR1 SGHAT and CDR2 FQNNGV. With V trimmed by 3 bases and J by 4 bases, 8 bases remained unmatched. The CDR3 consists of 16 residues. CDR3 residues: CASSFDSGGYSDTQYF. As DNA, the CDR3 is TGTGCCAGCAGCTTTGACAGCGGGGGGTATTCAGATACGCAGTATTTT.

This chain's CDR3 is CASSLSIGGGVDSANEKLFF. CDR3 bases: TGTGCCAGCAGTTTATCGATAGGAGGAGGGGTCGACTCAGCTAATGAAAAACTGTTTTTT. This sequence joins TRBV27 and TRBJ1-4; weak D call: TRBD1 (5 bases). The CDR3 spans 20 residues. V was pared by 0 bases and J by 3 bases, with 23 bases between. Germline lookup yields CDR1 MNHEY and CDR2 SMNVEV (reference sequence).

This chain joins TRBV7-2 and TRBJ2-3; D gene ambiguous. This CDR3 has 16 amino acids. With 2 bases removed from V and 1 base from J, the gap between germline ends came to 13 bases. Germline V CDR1 and CDR2: SGHTA, FQGNSA. CDR3 nucleotides: TGTGCCAGCAGCTTATTCCTCTCAGGCGGCACAGATACGCAGTATTTT. It yields the protein CASSLFLSGGTDTQYF.

This sequence joins TRBV6-5 and TRBJ1-2; no clear D. CDR1 and CDR2 (germline): MNHEY, SVGAGI. CDR3 length equals 12 residues. V lost 6 bases to trimming and J lost 8 bases, with 13 bases between them. The CDR3 is CASSYTMGGYTF. The CDR3 DNA follows: TGTGCCAGCAGCTATACAATGGGCGGCTACACCTTC.

The chain carries TRBV10-3 and TRBJ1-4; tentative D call: TRBD1 (6 bases). Germline V CDR1 and CDR2: ENHRY, SYGVKD. This CDR3 has 15 amino acids. V gave up 6 bases and J gave up 0 bases, with 11 bases separating them. This CDR3 reads CAISEQGATNEKLFF. The CDR3 DNA reads as TGTGCCATCAGCGAACAGGGCGCAACTAATGAAAAACTGTTTTTT.

The chain recombines TRBV18 with TRBJ2-1, with a tentative D call TRBD1 (5 bases). Germline V gives CDR1 KGHSH, CDR2 LQKENI. The CDR3 contains 13 residues. V lost 8 bases and J lost 4, with 12 bases in between. Here the CDR3 reads CASRQGLYNEQFF. The DNA of the CDR3 is TGTGCCAGCAGGCAGGGCTTATACAATGAGCAGTTCTTC.

The chain carries TRBV11-2 and TRBJ1-3; D possibly corresponds to TRBD1 (6 bases). The germline gives CDR1 SGHAT, CDR2 FQNNGV. Trimming took off 3 bases at V and 2 bases at J, with 14 bases between the two ends. The CDR3 has 16 amino acids. The CDR3 spells CASSFEGGPPGNTIYF. CDR3 DNA sequence: TGTGCCAGCAGCTTCGAGGGGGGGCCCCCTGGAAACACCATATATTTT.

The rearrangement joins TRBV5-1 to TRBJ1-3, with 8 bases fitting TRBD1. Germline V CDR1 and CDR2: SGHRS, YFSETQ. V gave up 2 bases and J gave up 7 bases; unmatched junction bases: 5. The CDR3 has 14 residues. The CDR3 loop reads CASSFGGQGNTIYF. The CDR3 DNA reads as TGCGCCAGCAGCTTCGGCGGACAGGGTAACACCATATATTTT.

The rearrangement joins TRBV6-5 to TRBJ1-5; D remains unclear. Germline lookup yields CDR1 MNHEY and CDR2 SVGAGI. The germline V and J ends were trimmed by 10 bases and 2 bases, with 15 bases remaining between them. The CDR3 totals 14 residues. The CDR3, as DNA: TGTGCCACCCAGCGGGGTGAGGGCAATCAGCCCCAGCATTTT. Translating it yields CATQRGEGNQPQHF.

The chain recombines TRBV19 with TRBJ1-5, with D tentatively TRBD1 (5 bases). V gave up 7 bases and J gave up 5 bases, with 15 bases separating them. Germline V gives CDR1 LNHDA, CDR2 SQIVND (reference sequence). The CDR3 loop spans 14 amino acids. The CDR3 protein is CASTGGYGHQPQHF. The CDR3 bases are TGTGCCAGTACCGGGGGGTACGGGCATCAGCCCCAGCATTTT.

The chain couples TRBV11-3 to TRBJ2-1, with 8 bases fitting TRBD2. The CDR3 spans 13 residues. Germline CDR1 is SGHNT and CDR2 is YENEEA. Trimming at V came to 5 bases and at J to 7 bases, leaving 4 bases not matched to a gene. CDR3 protein: CASSRGGRNEQFF. The CDR3 DNA sequence: TGTGCCAGCAGCCGCGGGGGGCGGAATGAGCAGTTCTTC.

This chain joins TRBV6-2 or TRBV6-3 and TRBJ2-1; 8 bases line up with TRBD2. Unmatched junction bases numbered 8, after V lost 5 bases and J lost 2 bases. The CDR3 runs to 16 residues. Looked up from germline, CDR1 is MNHEY and CDR2 is SVGEGT. CDR3 DNA sequence: TGTGCCAGCAGTCGACATTGGACTAGCCCCTACAATGAGCAGTTCTTC. Translating gives CASSRHWTSPYNEQFF.

This clone appeared a single time. V gene TRBV28 combines with J gene TRBJ1-2; D is possibly TRBD1 (6 bases). The V gene's germline CDR1 is MDHEN and CDR2 SYDVKM. V lost 7 bases and J lost 5, with 17 bases in between. The CDR3 length is 14 residues. The CDR3 loop is CASTLTRGTYGYTF. CDR3 DNA sequence: TGTGCCAGCACCTTGACCAGGGGCACGTATGGCTACACCTTC.

In this sample, this clone turned up a few times. This chain links TRBV7-9 with TRBJ1-4; perhaps TRBD1 as D (5 bases). V lost 5 bases and J 5 bases, leaving 15 bases between the germline ends. The germline CDR1 and CDR2 sequences are SEHNR and FQNEAQ (reference sequence). The CDR3 spans 15 residues. CDR3 sequence (DNA): TGTGCCAGCAGCCCCTTGGGGCAGTTAAATGAAAAACTGTTTTTT. Residues: CASSPLGQLNEKLFF.

The chain carries TRBV28 and TRBJ1-5, with 7 bases identical to TRBD1. The CDR3 runs 15 residues. The germline CDR1 and CDR2 sequences are MDHEN and SYDVKM. V trimming: 3 bases; J trimming: 4 bases; junction bases outside the gene matches: 6. DNA for the CDR3: TGTGCCAGCAGTTTTCAGACAGGGCCTAATCAGCCCCAGCATTTT. Translated, it gives CASSFQTGPNQPQHF.

This chain joins TRBV9 and TRBJ2-1, with 9 positions matching TRBD2. This CDR3 has 16 amino acids. In germline, CDR1 is SGDLS, CDR2 YYNGEE. With V trimmed by 0 bases and J by 10 bases, 11 bases remained unmatched. CDR3 residues: CASSVAGGGAIGEQFF. CDR3 bases: TGTGCCAGCAGCGTAGCGGGCGGGGGGGCCATTGGCGAGCAGTTCTTC. The whole variable domain, filled in from reference TRBV9 and TRBJ2-1, reads DSGVTQTPKHLITATGQRVTLRCSPRSGDLSVYWYQQSLDQGLQFLIQYYNGEERAKGNILERFSAQQFPDLHSELNLSSLELGDSALYFCASSVAGGGAIGEQFFGPGTRLTVL.

The chain employs TRBV27 and TRBJ2-3, with D tentatively TRBD2 (6 bases). The CDR3 is 16 residues long. V lost 3 bases, J lost 2 bases, and 15 bases lay in between. From germline, CDR1 is MNHEY and CDR2 SMNVEV (reference sequence). Here the CDR3 reads CASSFGLAKFTDTQYF. The CDR3 bases are TGTGCCAGCAGTTTCGGGCTAGCGAAGTTCACAGATACGCAGTATTTT.

The chain combines TRBV12-3 or TRBV12-4 with TRBJ1-2; perhaps TRBD1 as D (5 bases). Trimming took 6 bases from V and 1 from J, leaving 6 bases between them. The CDR3 runs to 12 residues. The CDR3 DNA reads TGTGCCAGCAGGGACATTAACTATGGCTACACCTTC. Its translation: CASRDINYGYTF.

The chain links TRBV6-6 to TRBJ1-5; possible D gene TRBD1, 6 bases. CDR3 length: 16 amino acids. V was clipped by 5 bases and J by 2 bases, with 16 bases between them. Germline V gene lookup returns CDR1 MNHNY and CDR2 SVGAGI (reference sequence). CDR3 in amino acids: CASSIQGPRGNQPQHF. The CDR3 DNA follows: TGTGCCAGCAGTATCCAGGGGCCGCGGGGCAATCAGCCCCAGCATTTT.

The chain combines TRBV6-6 with TRBJ1-2, with a weak D call TRBD1 (6 bases). The germline V gene has CDR1 MNHNY and CDR2 SVGAGI (reference sequence). V gave up 4 bases and J gave up 8 bases, with 23 bases separating them. The CDR3 runs 16 residues. The CDR3 reads CASSSMERGGKPGYTF. The CDR3 coding sequence is TGTGCCAGCAGTTCCATGGAGAGGGGGGGGAAACCCGGCTACACCTTC.

V is TRBV7-2 and J is TRBJ2-6; 9 nucleotides line up with TRBD1. The V and J ends lost 5 bases and 1 base, in that order; junction bases with no gene match: 3. The CDR3 is 16 amino acids. Germline CDR1 is SGHTA and CDR2 is FQGNSA. The CDR3 DNA reads as TGTGCCAGCAGCCTACAGGGGGCATCTGGGGCCAACGTCCTGACTTTC. Its translation is CASSLQGASGANVLTF.

The chain couples TRBV5-1 to TRBJ2-3; 7 bases line up with TRBD1. Germline V gene sequence: CDR1 SGHRS, CDR2 YFSETQ. CDR3 size: 16 residues. J was trimmed by 3 bases and V by 4 bases; bases with no gene match: 11. CDR3 protein: CASSPHTLQGTDTQYF. The CDR3 DNA reads as TGCGCCAGCAGCCCACATACGTTACAGGGGACAGATACGCAGTATTTT.